The TCR beta chain under discussion was sequenced for a study of T cells after yellow fever vaccination. Study context: Preparation of fractions with low cell numbers was performed using SMART-Seq v4 Ultra Low Input. The study's findings and limits: Overall, a small share of clonotypes was seen in both CD4 and CD8 compartments. Peaking on day 5 versus 15, the secondary response was faster but weaker.

5'RACE template switching generated TCR cDNA, adding a universal primer site and UMIs. TCRdb itself ran the 5' RACE reads through MiXCR, one entry per CDR3 protein. The sample lists roughly 120,000 distinct CDR3 sequences, under 8.5% occurring once. This clonotype appeared many times. The antigen is unknown. Germline CDR1 SGHRS, CDR2 YFSETQ. V dropped 6 bases and J dropped 0 bases, with 9 bases sitting between them. The length of the CDR3 is 14 residues. The sample was CD4+ T cells sorted from PBMCs, taken 10 days after the first yellow fever vaccination. The sequence derives from a man younger than 35 who received the YFV17D yellow fever vaccine. The V call is TRBV5-1, the J call TRBJ1-4; D not certain. Here the CDR3 reads CASKARATNEKLFF. DNA of the CDR3: TGCGCCAGCAAGGCCCGGGCAACTAATGAAAAACTGTTTTTT. The full variable domain, with the rest looked up from reference TRBV5-1 and TRBJ1-4, is KAGVTQTPRYLIKTRGQQVTLSCSPISGHRSVSWYQQTPGQGLQFLFEYFSETQRNKGNFPGRFSGRQFSNSRSEMNVSTLELGDSALYLCASKARATNEKLFFGSGTQLSVL.